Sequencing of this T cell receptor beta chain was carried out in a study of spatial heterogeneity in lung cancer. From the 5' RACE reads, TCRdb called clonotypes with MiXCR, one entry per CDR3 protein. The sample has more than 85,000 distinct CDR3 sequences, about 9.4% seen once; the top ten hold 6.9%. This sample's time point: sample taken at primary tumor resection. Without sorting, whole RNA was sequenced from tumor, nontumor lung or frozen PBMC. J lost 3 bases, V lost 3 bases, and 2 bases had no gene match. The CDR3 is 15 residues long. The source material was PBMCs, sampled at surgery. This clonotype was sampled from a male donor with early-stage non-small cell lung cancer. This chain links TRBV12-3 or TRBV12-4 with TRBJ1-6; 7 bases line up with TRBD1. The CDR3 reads CASSFGTDYNSPLHF. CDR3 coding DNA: TGTGCCAGCAGTTTTGGGACAGACTATAATTCACCCCTCCACTTT.